This TCR beta chain originates from a study of breast tumors, draining lymph nodes, adjacent tissues. There are 16 residues in the CDR3. The V end lost 0 bases, the J end lost 3 bases, and 12 bases lay between the germline ends. Germline V gives CDR1 SGHDN, CDR2 FVKESK. This clonotype was counted ten times or more. Each CDR3 protein gets one entry after TCRdb re-called the multiplex PCR reads with MiXCR. Of over 60,000 distinct CDR3 sequences in the sample, 57% were seen once. The rearrangement uses TRBV14 and TRBJ2-1; D gene uncertain. The specimen was breast tumor tissue. This TCR came from a female donor with breast cancer. Some clones in this sample may be carry-over from other donors' samples. The CDR3 DNA is TGTGCCAGCAGCCAAGATGCAGGCCCTTACTACAATGAGCAGTTCTTC. Translated: CASSQDAGPYYNEQFF.